These T cell receptor beta chains were read from a single sample in a study of OX40 agonist ivuxolimab in advanced cancers. Assay used: immunoSEQ multiplex PCR; TCRdb lists only in-frame clones, some missing. The data contain about 27,000 clones, approximately 83% of them singletons. Here the sequenced sample was CD4+ or CD8+ T cells sorted from blood, taken in a trial of the OX40 agonist ivuxolimab. The receptors come from an adult with an advanced solid tumor such as melanoma, head and neck, liver or kidney cancer. Both conserved end residues are trimmed from each CDR3. Fields, in order: V gene, J gene, CDR3 length, CDR3 protein.

V: TRBV6-5; J: TRBJ1-1; length: 9; CDR3: ACSRGTEAF
V: TRBV5-6; J: TRBJ1-5; length: 13; CDR3: ASSLAGQSYQPQH
V: TRBV7-9; J: TRBJ1-2; length: 11; CDR3: ASSLAGPYGYT
V: TRBV5-6; J: TRBJ2-2; length: 13; CDR3: ASSRQGAFTGELF
V: TRBV2; J: TRBJ1-4; length: 13; CDR3: ASSEGDRGFEKLF
V: TRBV6-1; J: TRBJ1-1; length: 15; CDR3: ASSEPSPGRTNTEAF
V: TRBV2; J: TRBJ1-6; length: 13; CDR3: ASKADRTTNSPLH
V: TRBV2; J: TRBJ2-5; length: 11; CDR3: ASSVQQGGTQY
V: TRBV7-2; J: TRBJ1-1; length: 12; CDR3: ASSPGHQNTEAF
V: TRBV9; J: TRBJ2-1; length: 15; CDR3: ASSGLLAGGLYNEQF
V: TRBV5-1; J: TRBJ1-1; length: 9; CDR3: ASREGQGLF
V: TRBV21-1; J: TRBJ2-5; length: 13; CDR3: ASSARYRDQETQY
V: TRBV14; J: TRBJ1-4; length: 21; CDR3: ASSQLSRRDLRRRHGTNEKLF
V: TRBV19; J: TRBJ1-1; length: 12; CDR3: ASRLGQQGTEAF
V: TRBV6-5; J: TRBJ1-2; length: 12; CDR3: ASIAGSFNYGYT
V: TRBV7-9; J: TRBJ1-1; length: 13; CDR3: ASAGGDRGSTEAF
V: TRBV11-2; J: TRBJ2-1; length: 14; CDR3: ASSKLDRGAHNEQF
V: TRBV30; J: TRBJ1-2; length: 13; CDR3: AWTHGGRGQNGYT
V: TRBV27; J: TRBJ1-6; length: 11; CDR3: ASSLRERSPLH
V: TRBV7-3; J: TRBJ2-1; length: 13; CDR3: ASSPGTSLNNEQF
V: TRBV19; J: TRBJ1-2; length: 12; CDR3: ASGATSRVAGYT
V: TRBV2; J: TRBJ1-2; length: 15; CDR3: ASSGAVRGVESYGYT